This T cell receptor beta chain derives from a study of T-cell reconstitution after alpha-beta-depleted transplantation in children. For this clonotype: What it recognizes is unknown.

This CDR3 comprises 15 residues. Per the germline V gene, CDR1 is GTSNPN and CDR2 is SVGIG (reference sequence). Trimming took 4 bases from V and 0 from J, leaving 15 bases between them. Points from the study as a whole: T cells produced anew were the main source of T-cell counts and diversity one year after transplant. After transplant, high TCRbeta diversity at day 60 in some patients arose from surviving recipient T cells and thymic progenitors. There were reportedly several hundred expanded graft clones from which alpha-beta T cells came about two months after transplant.

Construction of the TCRbeta library involved unique molecular identifiers. TCRdb re-analysed the PCR reads in MiXCR, keeping a single row per CDR3 protein. This table has over 200,000 distinct CDR3 sequences, about a sixth appearing once. V and J are TRBV30 and TRBJ1-1, with D unresolved. The receptor's source is a male patient aged 2 to 10 who had a stem cell transplant for acute lymphoblastic leukemia, so the T cells may come from the graft donor. The sequences come from PBMCs, mostly from graft donor cells, collected 360 days after TCRalphabeta/CD19-depleted stem cell transplant. This chain's CDR3 is CAWTWTSGMNTEAFF. CDR3 DNA sequence: TGTGCCTGGACCTGGACGTCTGGTATGAACACTGAAGCTTTCTTT.